This is a list of T cell receptor beta chains from one sample in a study of T cell repertoires in cytomegalovirus infection. Which antigens these TCRs recognize remains unknown. MiXCR, run by TCRdb on the reads, gives a single entry per CDR3 protein. The top ten hold roughly 80% of the sample, which has about 68,000 distinct CDR3 sequences, approximately 22% seen once. Sequencing input: PBMCs, sequenced either directly or after in vitro stimulation (not recorded which). The receptors originated from a human donor in good health (CMV status not recorded). Some clones in this sample may be carry-over from other donors' samples. The CDR3 runs from the conserved cysteine through the conserved F or W. A D gene is named only where the DNA matches it firmly. Where a row states a size, it is once, few, many or the class of an expanded clone; other rows omit it.

abundance,d_gene,j_gene,v_gene,CDR3nt,CDR3aa
NA,NA,TRBJ2-7,TRBV4-3,TGCGCCAGCAGCCAAGACGGGCAGGGGCCACCCTACGAGCAGTACTTC,CASSQDGQGPPYEQYF
many,TRBD2,TRBJ2-7,TRBV28,TGTGCCAGCAGTTTACCCGAGGGACTAGCTCACGAGCAGTACTTC,CASSLPEGLAHEQYF
many,NA,TRBJ1-6,TRBV11-2,TGTGCCAGCAGCTTAGACCCAACGAATAATTCACCCCTCCACTTT,CASSLDPTNNSPLHF
NA,TRBD2,TRBJ2-5,TRBV4-1,TGCGCCAGCAGCCACCGGCTAGCGGGAGGCGAGACCCAGTACTTC,CASSHRLAGGETQYF
few,NA,TRBJ2-3,TRBV7-9,TGTGCCAGCAGCCAGGTCACTCCCACCACAGATACGCAGTATTTT,CASSQVTPTTDTQYF
few,NA,TRBJ2-3,TRBV11-2,TGTGCCAGCAGCTTACGGCTAGCGTCAGATACGCAGTATTTT,CASSLRLASDTQYF
NA,NA,TRBJ2-2,TRBV4-1,TGTGCCAGCAGTAGGGATAACACCGGGGAGCTGTTTTTT,CASSRDNTGELFF
NA,NA,TRBJ1-1,TRBV28,TGTGCCAGCAGTACCCCCGATAGGCGGAACACTGAAGCTTTCTTT,CASSTPDRRNTEAFF
few,TRBD2,TRBJ2-5,TRBV5-4,TGTGCCAGCAGCCTAGGACTAGCGGGCATCCAAGAGACCCAGTACTTC,CASSLGLAGIQETQYF
many,NA,TRBJ1-5,TRBV7-2,TGTGCCAGCAGCCCTCAGGGGCGGCAGCCCCAGCATTTT,CASSPQGRQPQHF
many,TRBD2,TRBJ2-1,TRBV7-2,TGTGCCAGCAGCCGCCACGGACTAGCGGGAGGGGCGACTATAGTAGGTAATGAGCAGTTCTTC,CASSRHGLAGGATIVGNEQFF
few,NA,TRBJ2-3,TRBV28,TGTGCCAGCAGCCAAAAACTACTAGCATATCTGTATTTT,CASSQKLLAYLYF
NA,NA,TRBJ2-5,TRBV6-5,TGTGCCAGCACCAAAAGGGGCAGCTACCAAGAGACCCAGTACTTC,CASTKRGSYQETQYF
many,TRBD2,TRBJ2-3,TRBV7-9,TGTGCCAGCAGCCTACTAGCGGGGGGACCCACAGATACGCAGTATTTT,CASSLLAGGPTDTQYF
medium-sized,TRBD2,TRBJ2-1,TRBV7-6,TGTGCCAGCAGCCCTAGGTTTGGCGGGAGGTCGACATCCTACAATGAGCAGTTCTTC,CASSPRFGGRSTSYNEQFF
once,NA,TRBJ2-5,TRBV9,TGTGCCAGCAGCGTAGAAACCCGGGATGCGGAGACCCAGTACTTC,CASSVETRDAETQYF
few,NA,TRBJ2-1,TRBV12-3/TRBV12-4,TGTGCCAGCAGTTTTGAGGCTTTCAATGAGCAGTTCTTC,CASSFEAFNEQFF
NA,NA,TRBJ1-3,TRBV19,TGTGCCAGTAGTAGCCGGGCCCCCTCTGGAAACACCATATATTTT,CASSSRAPSGNTIYF
NA,TRBD1,TRBJ1-2,TRBV29-1,TGCAGCGTTGTATTGGGGACAGTTAACTATGGCTACACCTTC,CSVVLGTVNYGYTF
few,NA,TRBJ2-2,TRBV4-3,TGCGCCAGCAGCCAAGCCTCCTACACCGGGGAGCTGTTTTTT,CASSQASYTGELFF
NA,NA,TRBJ2-3,TRBV5-5,TGTGCCAGCAGCTTACCGGGACTTTACACAGATACGCAGTATTTT,CASSLPGLYTDTQYF
few,NA,TRBJ1-1,TRBV7-9,TGTGCCAGCAGCTCAACAGATAAAGCTTTCTTT,CASSSTDKAFF